This T cell receptor beta chain was recorded in a study of a mutant IDH1 vaccine in newly diagnosed glioma. For the study at large: Once 4-6 weeks had passed after radiotherapy alone, vaccination started, or it started with temozolomide cycles. Study-wide results and caveats: It was over 85% of patients that developed vaccine-induced immune responses.

Measured with immunoSEQ multiplex PCR; TCRdb has only the in-frame clones, and not every one. The top ten hold about 2% of the sample, which has tens of thousands of clones, around 84% seen once. This clone has just one count. Its specificity is not known. The time point here: week 35, safety follow-up. All doses held 300 ug of mutant IDH1 20-mer peptide, with topical imiquimod. V was clipped by 3 bases and J by 6 bases, with 11 bases between them. The germline V gene has CDR1 MDHEN and CDR2 SYDVKM. The length of the CDR3 is 13 residues. V and J are TRBV28 and TRBJ1-1; D gene unclear. The sequencing used PBMCs, collected from a glioma patient whose treatment included an IDH1 peptide vaccine. This TCR was recovered from a man in his thirties or forties with glioma. The CDR3 is CASSFSVIPEAFF. CDR3 DNA: TGTGCCAGCAGTTTTTCGGTAATCCCTGAAGCTTTCTTT.